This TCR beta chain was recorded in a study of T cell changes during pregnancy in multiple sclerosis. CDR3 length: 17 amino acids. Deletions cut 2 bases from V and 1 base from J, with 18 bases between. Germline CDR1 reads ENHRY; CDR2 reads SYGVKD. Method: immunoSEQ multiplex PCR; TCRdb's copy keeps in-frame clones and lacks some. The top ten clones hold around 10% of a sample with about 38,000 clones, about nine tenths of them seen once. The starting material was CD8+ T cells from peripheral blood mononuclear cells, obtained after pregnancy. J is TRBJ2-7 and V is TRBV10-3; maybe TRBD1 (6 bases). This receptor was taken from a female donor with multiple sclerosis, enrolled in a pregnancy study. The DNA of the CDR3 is TGTGCCATCAGTGAGCCCACCCTGCACAGGGAGTCCTACGAGCAGTACTTC. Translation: CAISEPTLHRESYEQYF.